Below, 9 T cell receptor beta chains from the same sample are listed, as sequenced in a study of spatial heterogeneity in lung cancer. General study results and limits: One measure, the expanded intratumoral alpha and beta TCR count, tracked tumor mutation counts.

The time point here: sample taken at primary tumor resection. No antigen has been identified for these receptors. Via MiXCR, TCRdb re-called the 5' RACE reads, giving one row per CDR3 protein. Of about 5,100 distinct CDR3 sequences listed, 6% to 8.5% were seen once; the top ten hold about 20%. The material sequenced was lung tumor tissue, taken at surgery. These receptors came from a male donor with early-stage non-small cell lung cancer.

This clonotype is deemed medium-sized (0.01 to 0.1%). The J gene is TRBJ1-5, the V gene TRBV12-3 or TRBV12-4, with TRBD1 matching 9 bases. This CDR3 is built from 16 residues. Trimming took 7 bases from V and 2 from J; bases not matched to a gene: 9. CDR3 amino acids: CASTKTGGSGNQPQHF. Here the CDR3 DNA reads TGTGCCAGCACTAAGACAGGGGGGTCGGGCAATCAGCCCCAGCATTTT.

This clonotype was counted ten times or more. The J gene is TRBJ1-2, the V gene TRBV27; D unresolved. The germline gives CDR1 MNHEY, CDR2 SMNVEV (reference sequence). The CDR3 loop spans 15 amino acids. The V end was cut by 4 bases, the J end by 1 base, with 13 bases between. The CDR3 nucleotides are TGTGCCAGCAGTTCAACCCCGGGTCTTAACTATGGCTACACCTTC. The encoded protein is CASSSTPGLNYGYTF.

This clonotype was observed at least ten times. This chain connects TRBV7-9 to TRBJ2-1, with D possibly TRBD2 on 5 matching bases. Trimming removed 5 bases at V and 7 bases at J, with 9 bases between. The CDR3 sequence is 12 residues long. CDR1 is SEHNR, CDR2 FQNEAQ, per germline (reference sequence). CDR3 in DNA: TGTGCCAGCAGCGGGAGTTGGAATGAGCAGTTCTTC. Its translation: CASSGSWNEQFF.

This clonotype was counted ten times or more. DNA for the CDR3: TGTGCCAGCAGGAGGGGAAGCGGTCGGGTAGATACGCAGTATTTT. This codes for CASRRGSGRVDTQYF. The rearrangement uses TRBV9 and TRBJ2-3; D is possibly TRBD1 or TRBD2 (5 bases each). The CDR3 contains 15 residues. V lost 5 bases and J lost 5, with 18 bases in between. The germline CDR1 and CDR2 sequences are SGDLS and YYNGEE.

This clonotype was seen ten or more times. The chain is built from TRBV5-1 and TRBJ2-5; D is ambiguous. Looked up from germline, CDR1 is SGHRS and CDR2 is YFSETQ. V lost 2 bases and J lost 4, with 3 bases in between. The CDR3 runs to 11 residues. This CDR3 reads CASSFLETQYF. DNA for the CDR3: TGCGCCAGCAGCTTTTTAGAGACCCAGTACTTC. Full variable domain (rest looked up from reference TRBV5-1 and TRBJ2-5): KAGVTQTPRYLIKTRGQQVTLSCSPISGHRSVSWYQQTPGQGLQFLFEYFSETQRNKGNFPGRFSGRQFSNSRSEMNVSTLELGDSALYLCASSFLETQYFGPGTRLLVL.

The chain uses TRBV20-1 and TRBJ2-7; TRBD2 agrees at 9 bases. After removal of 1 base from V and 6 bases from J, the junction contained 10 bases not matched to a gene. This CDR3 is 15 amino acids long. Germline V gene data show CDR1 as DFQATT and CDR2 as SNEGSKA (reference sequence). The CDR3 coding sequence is TGCAGTGCTAGAGGAGCTAGCGGGACAAGGGGCGAGCAGTACTTC. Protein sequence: CSARGASGTRGEQYF.

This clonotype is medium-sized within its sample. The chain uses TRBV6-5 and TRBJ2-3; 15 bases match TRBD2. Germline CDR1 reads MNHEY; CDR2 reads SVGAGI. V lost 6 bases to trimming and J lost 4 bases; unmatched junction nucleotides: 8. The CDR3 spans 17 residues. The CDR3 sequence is CASSRTSGRAPPDTQYF. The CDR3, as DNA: TGTGCCAGCAGCCGGACTAGCGGGAGGGCCCCCCCAGATACGCAGTATTTT.

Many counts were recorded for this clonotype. The CDR3 nucleotides are TGTGCCAGCAGCTACGCCACTGAAGCTTTCTTT. Translating it yields CASSYATEAFF. The chain couples TRBV2 to TRBJ1-1; D uncertain. CDR1 is SNHLY and CDR2 is FYNNEI in the germline V gene. The CDR3 extends over 11 amino acids. With 6 bases removed from V and 4 bases from J, the gap between germline ends came to 6 bases.

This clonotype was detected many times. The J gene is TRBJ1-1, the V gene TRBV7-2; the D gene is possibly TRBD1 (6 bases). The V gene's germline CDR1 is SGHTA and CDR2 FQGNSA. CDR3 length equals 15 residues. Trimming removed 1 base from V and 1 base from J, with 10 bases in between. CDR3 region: CASSLDRARNTEAFF. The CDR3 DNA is TGTGCCAGCAGCTTAGACAGGGCCAGGAACACTGAAGCTTTCTTT.